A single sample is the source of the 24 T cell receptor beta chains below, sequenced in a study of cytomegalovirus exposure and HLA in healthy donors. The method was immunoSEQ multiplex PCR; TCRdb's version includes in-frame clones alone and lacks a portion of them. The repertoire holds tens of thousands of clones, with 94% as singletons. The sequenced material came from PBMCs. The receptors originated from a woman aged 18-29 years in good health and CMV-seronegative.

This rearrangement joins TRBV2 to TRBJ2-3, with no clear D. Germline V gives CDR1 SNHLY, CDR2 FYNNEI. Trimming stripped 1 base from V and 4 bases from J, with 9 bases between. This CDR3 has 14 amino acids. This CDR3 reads CASSEGVGPDTQYF. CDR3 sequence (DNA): TGTGCCAGCAGTGAAGGTGTGGGCCCAGATACGCAGTATTTT.

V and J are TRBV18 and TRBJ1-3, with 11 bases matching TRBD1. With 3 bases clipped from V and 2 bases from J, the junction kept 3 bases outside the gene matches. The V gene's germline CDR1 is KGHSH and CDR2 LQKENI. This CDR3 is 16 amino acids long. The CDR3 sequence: CASSPWTGGTGNTIYF. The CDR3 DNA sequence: TGTGCCAGCTCACCTTGGACAGGGGGCACTGGAAACACCATATATTTT.

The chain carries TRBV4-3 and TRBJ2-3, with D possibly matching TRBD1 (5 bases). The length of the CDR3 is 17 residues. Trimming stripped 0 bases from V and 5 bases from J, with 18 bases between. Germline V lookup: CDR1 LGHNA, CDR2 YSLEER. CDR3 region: CASSQDGAGHAQDTQYF. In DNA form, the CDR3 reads TGCGCCAGCAGCCAAGATGGGGCAGGACATGCACAAGATACGCAGTATTTT.

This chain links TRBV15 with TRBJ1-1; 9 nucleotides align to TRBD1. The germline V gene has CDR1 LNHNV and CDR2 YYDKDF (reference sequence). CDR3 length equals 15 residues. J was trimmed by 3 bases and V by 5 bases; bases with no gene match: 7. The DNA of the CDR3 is TGTGCCACCAGCTTTCGGACAGGGGCATACACTGAAGCTTTCTTT. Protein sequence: CATSFRTGAYTEAFF.

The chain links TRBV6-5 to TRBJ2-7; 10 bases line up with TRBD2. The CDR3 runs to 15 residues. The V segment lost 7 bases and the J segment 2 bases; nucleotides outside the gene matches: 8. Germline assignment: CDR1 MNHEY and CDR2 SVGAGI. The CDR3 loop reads CASIQSLAGTYEQYF. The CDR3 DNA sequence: TGTGCCAGCATCCAATCACTAGCGGGAACCTACGAGCAGTACTTC.

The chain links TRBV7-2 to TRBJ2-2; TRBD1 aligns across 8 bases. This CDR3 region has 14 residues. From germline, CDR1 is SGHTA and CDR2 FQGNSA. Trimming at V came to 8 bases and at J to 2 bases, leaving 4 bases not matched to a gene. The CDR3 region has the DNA TGTGCCAGCCTGCCAGGGGGCAACACCGGGGAGCTGTTTTTT. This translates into CASLPGGNTGELFF.

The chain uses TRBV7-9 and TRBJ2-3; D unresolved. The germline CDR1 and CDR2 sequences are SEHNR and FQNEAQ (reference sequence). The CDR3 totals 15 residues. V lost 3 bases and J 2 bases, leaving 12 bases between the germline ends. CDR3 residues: CASSLLSRSTDTQYF. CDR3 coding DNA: TGTGCCAGCAGCTTGCTCTCCAGATCCACAGATACGCAGTATTTT.

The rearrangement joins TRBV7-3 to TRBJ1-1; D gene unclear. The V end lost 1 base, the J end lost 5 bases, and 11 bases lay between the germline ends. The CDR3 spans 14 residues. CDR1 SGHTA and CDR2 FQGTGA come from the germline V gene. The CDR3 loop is CASSLMTEGTEAFF. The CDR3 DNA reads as TGTGCCAGCAGCTTAATGACCGAGGGAACTGAAGCTTTCTTT.

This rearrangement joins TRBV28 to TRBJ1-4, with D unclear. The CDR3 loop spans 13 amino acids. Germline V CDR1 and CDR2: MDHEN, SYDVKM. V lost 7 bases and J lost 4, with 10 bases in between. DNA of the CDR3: TGTGCCAGCACCCGGAGGCGTAATGAAAAACTGTTTTTT. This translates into CASTRRRNEKLFF.

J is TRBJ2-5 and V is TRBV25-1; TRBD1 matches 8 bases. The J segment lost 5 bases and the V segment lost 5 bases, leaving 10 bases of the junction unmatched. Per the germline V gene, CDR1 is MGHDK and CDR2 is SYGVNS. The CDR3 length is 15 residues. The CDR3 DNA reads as TGTGCCAGCAGTTCCTGGGACAGGATCGATGAGACCCAGTACTTC. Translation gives CASSSWDRIDETQYF.

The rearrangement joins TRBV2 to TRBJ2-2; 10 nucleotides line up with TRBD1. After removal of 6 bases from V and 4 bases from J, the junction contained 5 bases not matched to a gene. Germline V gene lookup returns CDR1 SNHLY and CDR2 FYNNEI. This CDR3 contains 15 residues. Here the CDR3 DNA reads TGTGCCAGCAGCGCGGGACAGGGGAGCACCGGGGAGCTGTTTTTT. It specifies CASSAGQGSTGELFF.

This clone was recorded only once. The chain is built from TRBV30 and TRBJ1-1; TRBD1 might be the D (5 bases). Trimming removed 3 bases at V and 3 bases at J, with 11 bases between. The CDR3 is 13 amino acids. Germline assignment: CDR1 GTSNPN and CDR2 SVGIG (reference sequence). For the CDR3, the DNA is TGTGCCTGGAGCCCGGGGGGTTACACTGAAGCTTTCTTT. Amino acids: CAWSPGGYTEAFF. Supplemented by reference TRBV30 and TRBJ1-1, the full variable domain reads SQTIHQWPATLVQPVGSPLSLECTVEGTSNPNLYWYRQAAGRGLQLLFYSVGIGQISSEVPQNLSASRPQDRQFILSSKKLLLSDSGFYLCAWSPGGYTEAFFGQGTRLTVV.

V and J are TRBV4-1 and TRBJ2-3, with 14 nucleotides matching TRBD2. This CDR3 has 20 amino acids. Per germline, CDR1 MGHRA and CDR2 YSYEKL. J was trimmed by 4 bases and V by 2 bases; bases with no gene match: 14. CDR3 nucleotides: TGCGCCAGCAGCCAAACCCGACTAGCGGGGGGGCGACTTCGGGCAGATACGCAGTATTTT. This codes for CASSQTRLAGGRLRADTQYF.

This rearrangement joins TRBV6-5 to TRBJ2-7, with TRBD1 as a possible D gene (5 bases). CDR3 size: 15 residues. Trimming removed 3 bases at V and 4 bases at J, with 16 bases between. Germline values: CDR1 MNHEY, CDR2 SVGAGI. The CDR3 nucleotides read TGTGCCAGCAGTTATTCGGCAGGGCCCACTTACGAGCAGTACTTC. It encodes CASSYSAGPTYEQYF.

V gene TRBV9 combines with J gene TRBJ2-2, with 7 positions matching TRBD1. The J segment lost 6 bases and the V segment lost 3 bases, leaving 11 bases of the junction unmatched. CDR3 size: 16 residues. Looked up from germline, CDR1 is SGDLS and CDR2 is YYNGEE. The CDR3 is CASSASTGLKAGELFF. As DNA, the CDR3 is TGTGCCAGCAGCGCCTCGACAGGGTTGAAGGCCGGGGAGCTGTTTTTT.

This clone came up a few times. The CDR3 DNA follows: TGTGCCAGCACCGGACAGGGGGCCCTCCACTTT. This sequence encodes CASTGQGALHF. V and J are TRBV2 and TRBJ1-6; 10 nucleotides agree with TRBD1. V gave up 7 bases and J gave up 14 bases; unmatched junction bases: 2. This CDR3 region has 11 residues. Germline V lookup: CDR1 SNHLY, CDR2 FYNNEI.

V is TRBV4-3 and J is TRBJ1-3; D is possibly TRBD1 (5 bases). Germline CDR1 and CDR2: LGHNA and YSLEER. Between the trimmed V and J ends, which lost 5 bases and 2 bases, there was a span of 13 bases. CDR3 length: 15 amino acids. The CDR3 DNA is TGCGCCAGCAGCATGGGGGAGGGGCCTGGAAACACCATATATTTT. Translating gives CASSMGEGPGNTIYF.

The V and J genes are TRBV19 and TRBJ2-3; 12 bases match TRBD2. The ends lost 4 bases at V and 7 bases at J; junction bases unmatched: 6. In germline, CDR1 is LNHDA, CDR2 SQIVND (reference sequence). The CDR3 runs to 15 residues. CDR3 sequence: CASSNLAGGPHTQYF. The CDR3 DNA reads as TGTGCCAGTAGTAATCTAGCGGGGGGGCCGCATACGCAGTATTTT.

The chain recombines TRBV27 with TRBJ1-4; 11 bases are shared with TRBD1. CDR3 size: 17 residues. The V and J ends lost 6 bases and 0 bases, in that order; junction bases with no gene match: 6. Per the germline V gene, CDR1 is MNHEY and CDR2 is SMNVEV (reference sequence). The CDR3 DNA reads TGTGCCAGCAGGGGGACAGGGGGGTTTGCAACTAATGAAAAACTGTTTTTT. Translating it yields CASRGTGGFATNEKLFF. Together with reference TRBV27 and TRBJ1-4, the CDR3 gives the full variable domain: EAQVTQNPRYLITVTGKKLTVTCSQNMNHEYMSWYRQDPGLGLRQIYYSMNVEVTDKGDVPEGYKVSRKEKRNFPLILESPSPNQTSLYFCASRGTGGFATNEKLFFGSGTQLSVL.

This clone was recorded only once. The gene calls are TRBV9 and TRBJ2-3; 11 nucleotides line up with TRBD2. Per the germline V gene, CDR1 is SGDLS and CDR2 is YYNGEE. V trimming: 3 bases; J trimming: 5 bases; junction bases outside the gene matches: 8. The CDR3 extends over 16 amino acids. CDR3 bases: TGTGCCAGCAGCGGTAGCGGGGGGGCTTTAGGAGATACGCAGTATTTT. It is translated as CASSGSGGALGDTQYF.

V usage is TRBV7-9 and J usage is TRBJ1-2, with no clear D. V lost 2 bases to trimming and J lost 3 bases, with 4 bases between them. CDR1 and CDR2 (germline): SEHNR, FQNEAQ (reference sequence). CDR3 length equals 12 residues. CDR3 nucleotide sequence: TGTGCCAGCAGCTTACAGGACTATGGCTACACCTTC. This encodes CASSLQDYGYTF.

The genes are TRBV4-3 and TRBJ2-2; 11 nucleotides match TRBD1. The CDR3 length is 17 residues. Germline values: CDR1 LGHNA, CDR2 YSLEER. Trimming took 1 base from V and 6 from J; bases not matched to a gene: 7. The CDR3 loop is CASSQAGLGQGAGELFF. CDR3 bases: TGCGCCAGCAGCCAAGCGGGCCTGGGACAGGGGGCCGGGGAGCTGTTTTTT.

The CDR3, as DNA: TGTGCCAGCAGCTCTAACCCGGGACAGGGGCCCCACGAGCAGTACTTC. This codes for CASSSNPGQGPHEQYF. V and J are TRBV5-4 and TRBJ2-7; 10 positions agree with TRBD1. The CDR3 loop spans 16 amino acids. V trimming: 3 bases; J trimming: 5 bases; junction bases outside the gene matches: 11. From germline, CDR1 is SGHNT and CDR2 YYREEE (reference sequence). Supplemented by reference TRBV5-4 and TRBJ2-7, the full variable domain reads ETGVTQSPTHLIKTRGQQVTLRCSSQSGHNTVSWYQQALGQGPQFIFQYYREEENGRGNFPPRFSGLQFPNYSSELNVNALELDDSALYLCASSSNPGQGPHEQYFGPGTRLTVT.

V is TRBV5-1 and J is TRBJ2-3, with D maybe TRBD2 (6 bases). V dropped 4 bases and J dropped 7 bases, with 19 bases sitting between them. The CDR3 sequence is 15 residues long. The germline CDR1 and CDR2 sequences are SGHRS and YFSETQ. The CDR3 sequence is CASSENAGTRNTQYF. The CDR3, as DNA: TGCGCCAGCAGCGAAAACGCGGGAACAAGGAATACGCAGTATTTT.